The 25 T cell receptor beta chains below were found in one sample sequenced in a study of T cells after yellow fever vaccination. TCRdb called the 5' RACE reads again in MiXCR, with one record for every CDR3 protein. The top ten hold less than 11% of the sample, which has 46,000 or so distinct CDR3 sequences, more than 6% seen once. The sample consisted of PBMCs, either bulk or a sorted T-cell subset (CD4+, CD8+, memory, or dextramer-sorted; not recorded which), taken 45 days after the yellow fever booster vaccination. These TCRs come from a man aged 25 to 40 who received the YFV17D yellow fever vaccine.

V and J are TRBV12-3 or TRBV12-4 and TRBJ2-1; D is unresolved. The CDR3 has 13 amino acids. Trimming left V 3 bases short and J 4 bases short, with 7 bases between. The CDR3 loop is CASSFGRYNEQFF. The CDR3 DNA sequence: TGTGCCAGCAGTTTTGGGCGGTACAATGAGCAGTTCTTC.

The table lists this clonotype with many counts. The genes are TRBV6-5 and TRBJ2-5, with D possibly matching TRBD2 (6 bases). V was clipped by 2 bases and J by 0 bases, with 10 bases between them. This CDR3 is built from 15 residues. The germline V gene encodes CDR1 MNHEY and CDR2 SVGAGI. CDR3 nucleotide sequence: TGTGCCAGCAGTTACGTGGCGGGGTACCAAGAGACCCAGTACTTC. It translates to CASSYVAGYQETQYF.

At least ten counts were recorded for this clonotype. V is TRBV6-5 and J is TRBJ2-3; 7 bases fit TRBD2. Germline CDR1 is MNHEY and CDR2 is SVGAGI. V lost 0 bases and J lost 3; bases outside the gene matches: 9. This CDR3 comprises 17 residues. CDR3 region: CASSYSGALGRTDTQYF. The CDR3 DNA is TGTGCCAGCAGTTACTCTGGGGCACTCGGGAGGACAGATACGCAGTATTTT.

This chain links TRBV7-2 with TRBJ1-6, with D unclear. The CDR3 runs 12 residues. Trimming took 7 bases from V and 9 from J, leaving 10 bases between them. Looked up from germline, CDR1 is SGHTA and CDR2 is FQGNSA. CDR3 sequence: CASILTGSPLHF. The CDR3 bases are TGTGCCAGCATCCTAACCGGTTCACCCCTCCACTTT.

This clonotype was observed a few times. The gene calls are TRBV7-2 and TRBJ2-6, with 7 positions matching TRBD1. Per germline, CDR1 SGHTA and CDR2 FQGNSA. There are 17 residues in the CDR3. After removal of 8 bases from V and 0 bases from J, the junction contained 10 bases not matched to a gene. The CDR3 nucleotides are TGTGCCAGCGAGAGGGGGCAGCCAAGCTCTGGGGCCAACGTCCTGACTTTC. Its translation is CASERGQPSSGANVLTF.

This clonotype was seen many times. The chain is built from TRBV5-4 and TRBJ2-2, with D perhaps matching TRBD1 (6 bases). This CDR3 region has 18 residues. The germline V gene encodes CDR1 SGHNT and CDR2 YYREEE (reference sequence). The V gene lost 0 bases and the J gene lost 3 bases, with 18 bases spanning the gap. This CDR3 reads CASSLGSTGLRDTGELFF. CDR3 in DNA: TGTGCCAGCAGCTTGGGCAGTACAGGGTTAAGGGACACCGGGGAGCTGTTTTTT.

This clonotype was seen more than once but under ten times. The rearrangement uses TRBV19 and TRBJ2-7, with D unresolved. CDR3 length equals 12 residues. The germline CDR1 and CDR2 sequences are LNHDA and SQIVND (reference sequence). Trimming removed 3 bases from V and 6 bases from J, with 9 bases in between. The CDR3 region has the DNA TGTGCCAGTAGTATGGGGTCGGGCGAGCAGTACTTC. It yields the protein CASSMGSGEQYF.

This clonotype was observed many times. The genes are TRBV12-3 or TRBV12-4 and TRBJ2-1; D is unclear. Trimming took off 5 bases at V and 6 bases at J, with 11 bases between the two ends. CDR3 length equals 13 residues. The CDR3 region has the DNA TGTGCCAGCAGTACCGGGCCGGGCAATGAGCAGTTCTTC. It codes for CASSTGPGNEQFF.

This clonotype has only a few counts. V is TRBV29-1 and J is TRBJ2-7; tentative D call: TRBD1 (5 bases). The germline CDR1 and CDR2 sequences are SQVTM and ANQGSEA. V lost 4 bases to trimming and J lost 6 bases, with 13 bases between them. This CDR3 spans 12 amino acids. The CDR3 nucleotides read TGCAGCGTTGTAACAGGCTTGGGCGAGCAGTACTTC. Protein: CSVVTGLGEQYF.

This clonotype was found many times. The V gene is TRBV29-1, the J gene TRBJ2-7; D is undetermined. Germline V CDR1 and CDR2: SQVTM, ANQGSEA. With 7 bases removed from V and 2 bases from J, the gap between germline ends came to 12 bases. The CDR3 runs to 12 residues. CDR3 bases: TGCAGCGCCCGGAGTAGCCCCTACGAGCAGTACTTC. It yields the protein CSARSSPYEQYF.

This clonotype was counted many times. This sequence joins TRBV2 and TRBJ2-7; no clear D. Trimming removed 0 bases from V and 5 bases from J, with 14 bases in between. The CDR3 length is 15 residues. Germline CDR1 is SNHLY and CDR2 is FYNNEI. The CDR3 coding sequence is TGTGCCAGCAGTGAAGCGGGAATTGGGCTGCACGAGCAGTACTTC. This translates into CASSEAGIGLHEQYF.

At least ten counts were recorded for this clonotype. The gene calls are TRBV7-8 and TRBJ2-2; 9 positions agree with TRBD1. Trimming removed 4 bases from V and 11 bases from J; junction bases left unmatched: 11. CDR3 length: 15 residues. Germline V lookup: CDR1 SGHVS, CDR2 FQNEAQ. CDR3: CASSSRQGGGLELFF. The CDR3 region has the DNA TGTGCCAGCAGCTCACGACAGGGGGGTGGATTAGAGCTGTTTTTT.

This clonotype occurred many times. The CDR3 coding sequence is TGTGCCAGCAGTTCTCTAGGTACCTACGAGCAGTACTTC. Translated: CASSSLGTYEQYF. This chain joins TRBV12-3 or TRBV12-4 and TRBJ2-7; D call uncertain. The CDR3 totals 13 residues. V gave up 4 bases and J gave up 2 bases, with 9 bases separating them.

This clonotype has ten or more counts. This chain joins TRBV6-2 or TRBV6-3 and TRBJ2-5; no clear D gene. The germline V gene encodes CDR1 MNHEY and CDR2 SVGEGT. The CDR3 sequence is 10 residues long. V was trimmed by 3 bases and J by 9 bases, leaving 5 bases between them. CDR3 amino acids: CASSYGAQYF. CDR3 sequence (DNA): TGTGCCAGCAGTTATGGGGCCCAGTACTTC.

This clonotype has a count of ten or more. The gene calls are TRBV18 and TRBJ2-1; no clear D. The CDR3 spans 12 residues. CDR1 and CDR2 (germline): KGHSH, LQKENI. With 6 bases removed from V and 9 bases from J, the gap between germline ends came to 12 bases. In nucleotides, the CDR3 is TGTGCCAGCTCGTTCCCCTCGCTTGAGCAGTTCTTC. The encoded protein is CASSFPSLEQFF.

This clonotype turned up a few times. The rearrangement joins TRBV7-9 to TRBJ1-1; D uncertain. CDR3 size: 14 residues. Germline loops: CDR1 SEHNR, CDR2 FQNEAQ (reference sequence). With 1 base removed from V and 3 bases from J, the gap between germline ends came to 9 bases. The CDR3: CASSLGIGDTEAFF. The CDR3 bases are TGTGCCAGCAGCTTAGGAATCGGGGACACTGAAGCTTTCTTT.

This clonotype has a handful of counts. The chain has TRBV19 and TRBJ2-1; maybe TRBD2 (6 bases). Germline V gives CDR1 LNHDA, CDR2 SQIVND (reference sequence). Trimming left V 9 bases short and J 2 bases short, with 11 bases between. This CDR3 comprises 13 residues. The CDR3 region has the DNA TGTGCCAGCAGGGAGGACCCCTACAATGAGCAGTTCTTC. Translating it yields CASREDPYNEQFF.

This clonotype has only a few counts. V and J are TRBV20-1 and TRBJ1-1; no clear D gene. This CDR3 comprises 13 residues. Trimming took off 2 bases at V and 1 base at J, with 8 bases between the two ends. CDR1 is DFQATT and CDR2 is SNEGSKA in the germline V gene (reference sequence). For the CDR3, the DNA is TGCAGTGCTAGACGTCACACGAACACTGAAGCTTTCTTT. It yields the protein CSARRHTNTEAFF.

Only a few counts were recorded for this clonotype. This sequence joins TRBV27 and TRBJ2-6, with 10 bases lining up with TRBD2. CDR3 length: 17 amino acids. V dropped 3 bases and J dropped 2; count of bases not matched to a gene: 4. Germline V lookup: CDR1 MNHEY, CDR2 SMNVEV (reference sequence). CDR3 sequence: CASSLGSGRTGANVLTF. The CDR3, as DNA: TGTGCCAGCAGTTTGGGTAGCGGGAGGACTGGGGCCAACGTCCTGACTTTC.

J is TRBJ2-1 and V is TRBV20-1, with 8 nucleotides matching TRBD2. The length of the CDR3 is 16 residues. CDR1 is DFQATT, CDR2 SNEGSKA, per germline (reference sequence). V was clipped by 2 bases and J by 4 bases; unmatched bases: 10. The CDR3 region has the DNA TGCAGTGCTAGATTCGGGAGGGTGAGTTTATACAATGAGCAGTTCTTC. The encoded protein is CSARFGRVSLYNEQFF.

In this sample, this clonotype turned up many times. The rearrangement uses TRBV28 and TRBJ2-2; D might be TRBD2 (6 bases). The CDR3 is made up of 20 amino acids. The germline V gene has CDR1 MDHEN and CDR2 SYDVKM. Between the trimmed V and J ends, which lost 4 bases and 1 base, there was a span of 25 bases. CDR3 amino acids: CASSSRLVGILRVNTGELFF. The CDR3 region has the DNA TGTGCCAGCAGTTCTCGACTAGTGGGTATTCTACGGGTGAACACCGGGGAGCTGTTTTTT.

This chain joins TRBV7-8 and TRBJ1-5, with no clear D. The ends were cut back, 5 bases at V and 1 base at J, with 15 bases in the middle. This CDR3 region has 16 residues. Per germline, CDR1 SGHVS and CDR2 FQNEAQ. CDR3 in DNA: TGTGCCAGCAGCCCGACGCCGGGTTCGAGCAATCAGCCCCAGCATTTT. Translating gives CASSPTPGSSNQPQHF.

The V call is TRBV20-1, the J call TRBJ2-1, with D perhaps being TRBD1 or TRBD2 (5 bases each). This CDR3 contains 18 residues. V shed 5 bases and J shed 4 bases, with 27 bases lying between them. Germline assignment: CDR1 DFQATT and CDR2 SNEGSKA (reference sequence). The DNA of the CDR3 is TGCAGTGCTTGGGCGCTAGCAACGGGGCCCAATGGGTACAATGAGCAGTTCTTC. Its protein product is CSAWALATGPNGYNEQFF.

This clonotype has ten or more counts. This chain links TRBV28 with TRBJ2-1; D is undetermined. The CDR3 is 14 amino acids. V was shortened by 8 bases and J by 5 bases, with 16 bases between the two germline ends. The germline CDR1 and CDR2 sequences are MDHEN and SYDVKM. CDR3 loop: CASAKGSGNNEQFF. The CDR3 nucleotides are TGTGCCAGCGCCAAAGGTAGTGGTAACAATGAGCAGTTCTTC.

This chain uses TRBV29-1 with TRBJ1-1, with no clear D. Germline CDR1 reads SQVTM; CDR2 reads ANQGSEA. Between the trimmed V and J ends, which lost 3 bases and 7 bases, there was a span of 9 bases. CDR3 length: 11 amino acids. The CDR3 region has the DNA TGCAGCGTTGATTTCAGCCGTGAAGCTTTCTTT. It specifies CSVDFSREAFF.